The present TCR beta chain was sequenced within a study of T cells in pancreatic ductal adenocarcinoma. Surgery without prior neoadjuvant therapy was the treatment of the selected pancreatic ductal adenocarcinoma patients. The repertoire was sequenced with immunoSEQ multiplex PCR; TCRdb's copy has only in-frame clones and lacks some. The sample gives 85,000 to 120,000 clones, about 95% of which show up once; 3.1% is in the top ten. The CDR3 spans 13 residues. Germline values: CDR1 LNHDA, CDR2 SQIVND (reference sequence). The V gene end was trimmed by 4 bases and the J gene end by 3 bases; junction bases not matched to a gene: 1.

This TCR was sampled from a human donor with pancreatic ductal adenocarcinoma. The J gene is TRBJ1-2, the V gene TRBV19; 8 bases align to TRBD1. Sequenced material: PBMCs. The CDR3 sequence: CASSKDRDYGYTF. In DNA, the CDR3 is TGTGCCAGTAGTAAGGACAGGGACTATGGCTACACCTTC.